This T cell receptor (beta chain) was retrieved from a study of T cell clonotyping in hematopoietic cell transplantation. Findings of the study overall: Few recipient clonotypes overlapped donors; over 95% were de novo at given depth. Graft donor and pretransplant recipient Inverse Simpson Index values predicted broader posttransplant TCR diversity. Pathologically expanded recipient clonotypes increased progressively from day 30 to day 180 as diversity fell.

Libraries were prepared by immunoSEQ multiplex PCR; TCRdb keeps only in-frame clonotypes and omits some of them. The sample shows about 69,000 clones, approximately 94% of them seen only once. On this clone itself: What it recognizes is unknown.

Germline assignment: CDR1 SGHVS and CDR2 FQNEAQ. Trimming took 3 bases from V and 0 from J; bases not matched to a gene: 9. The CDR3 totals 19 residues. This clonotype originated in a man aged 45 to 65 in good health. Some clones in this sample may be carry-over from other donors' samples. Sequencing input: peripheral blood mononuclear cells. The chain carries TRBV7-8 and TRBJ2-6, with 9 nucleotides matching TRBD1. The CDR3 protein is CASSFTGTGTFSGANVLTF. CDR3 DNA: TGTGCCAGCAGCTTCACCGGGACAGGGACATTCTCTGGGGCCAACGTCCTGACTTTC.